Presented here are 14 T cell receptor beta chains from one specimen sequenced in a study of technical replicates of blood from a handful of donors. Assay: immunoSEQ multiplex PCR; the TCRdb copy retains only in-frame clones and omits some. In the table there are about 100,000 clones, roughly 94% of which are singletons. Sequencing used T cells isolated from PBMCs. The source of these receptors is a human donor in good health.

This clone was detected once. V is TRBV19 and J is TRBJ2-7; the D gene is possibly TRBD2 (5 bases). CDR1 and CDR2 (germline): LNHDA, SQIVND (reference sequence). V was shortened by 8 bases and J by 4 bases, with 18 bases between the two germline ends. This CDR3 has 14 amino acids. CDR3 nucleotides: TGTGCCAGTGGAGACCCGGGGAGAGCGTACGAGCAGTACTTC. As protein: CASGDPGRAYEQYF. Based on the CDR3 plus reference TRBV19 and TRBJ2-7, the full variable domain is DGGITQSPKYLFRKEGQNVTLSCEQNLNHDAMYWYRQDPGQGLRLIYYSQIVNDFQKGDIAEGYSVSREKKESFPLTVTSAQKNPTAFYLCASGDPGRAYEQYFGPGTRLTVT.

The chain employs TRBV15 and TRBJ1-1, with 8 nucleotides matching TRBD1. The CDR3 is 15 residues long. V was clipped by 0 bases and J by 1 base; unmatched bases: 1. Looked up from germline, CDR1 is LNHNV and CDR2 is YYDKDF (reference sequence). Here the CDR3 reads CATSRDRGRNTEAFF. CDR3 sequence (DNA): TGTGCCACCAGCAGAGACAGGGGGCGGAACACTGAAGCTTTCTTT.

This chain uses TRBV11-3 with TRBJ2-7, with 8 bases lining up with TRBD1. CDR3 length: 14 amino acids. With V trimmed by 4 bases and J by 3 bases, 5 bases remained unmatched. Germline lookup yields CDR1 SGHNT and CDR2 YENEEA. This chain's CDR3 is CASSSGTGDYEQYF. DNA of the CDR3: TGTGCCAGCAGCTCCGGGACAGGAGACTACGAGCAGTACTTC.

The genes are TRBV4-1 and TRBJ2-7; possibly TRBD1 for D (6 bases). Germline assignment: CDR1 MGHRA and CDR2 YSYEKL. Trimming shortened V by 0 bases and J by 4 bases, and 10 bases separated the two germline ends. The CDR3 is 14 amino acids. CDR3 sequence: CASSQEGQRYEQYF. The CDR3 DNA is TGCGCCAGCAGCCAAGAGGGACAACGGTACGAGCAGTACTTC.

The rearrangement joins TRBV5-1 to TRBJ2-6; D is ambiguous. V was shortened by 0 bases and J by 0 bases, with 16 bases between the two germline ends. The germline V gene has CDR1 SGHRS and CDR2 YFSETQ. This CDR3 comprises 19 residues. The CDR3 loop is CASSLDRWAIASGANVLTF. DNA for the CDR3: TGCGCCAGCAGCTTGGATCGATGGGCGATCGCCTCTGGGGCCAACGTCCTGACTTTC.

The chain is built from TRBV11-3 and TRBJ2-7; the D gene is possibly TRBD1 (5 bases). This CDR3 has 17 amino acids. V dropped 0 bases and J dropped 2 bases, with 17 bases sitting between them. Germline V gives CDR1 SGHNT, CDR2 YENEEA. CDR3 nucleotide sequence: TGTGCCAGCAGCTTAGATCTAGTTGTAGGGGTCACCTACGAGCAGTACTTC. It yields the protein CASSLDLVVGVTYEQYF.

This clone was detected once. The J gene is TRBJ1-1, the V gene TRBV5-1; D possibly corresponds to TRBD1 (5 bases). The CDR3 is 15 residues long. From germline, CDR1 is SGHRS and CDR2 YFSETQ. Between the trimmed V and J ends, which lost 4 bases and 1 base, there was a span of 14 bases. The CDR3 nucleotides read TGCGCCAGCAGCCCCCGATTCACAGGGAACACTGAAGCTTTCTTT. It specifies CASSPRFTGNTEAFF.

The chain joins TRBV5-1 to TRBJ2-1, with 16 bases matching TRBD2. The CDR3 covers 16 residues. Germline assignment: CDR1 SGHRS and CDR2 YFSETQ. Losses at the gene ends were 3 bases for V and 8 bases for J; bases not matched to a gene: 5. In DNA, the CDR3 is TGCGCCAGCAGCTCCCCGGGACTAGCGGGGGGGGATGAGCAGTTCTTC. It codes for CASSSPGLAGGDEQFF.

This chain uses TRBV9 with TRBJ2-5; 10 positions agree with TRBD2. CDR1 and CDR2 from the germline V gene are SGDLS and YYNGEE. The J segment lost 5 bases and the V segment lost 3 bases, leaving 4 bases of the junction unmatched. The CDR3 consists of 14 residues. The CDR3, as DNA: TGTGCCAGCAGCGAAAGCGGGGGGGCCGAGACCCAGTACTTC. Amino acid sequence: CASSESGGAETQYF.

This chain links TRBV15 with TRBJ2-3; 10 positions match TRBD1. CDR3 length: 16 amino acids. Germline CDR1 and CDR2: LNHNV and YYDKDF (reference sequence). V was pared by 3 bases and J by 6 bases, with 9 bases of the junction left unmatched. In nucleotides, the CDR3 is TGTGCCACCAGCAGCTTGACAGGGGGCGCCTGGGATACGCAGTATTTT. This encodes CATSSLTGGAWDTQYF.

This chain joins TRBV4-1 and TRBJ2-5; TRBD2 aligns across 7 bases. J was trimmed by 0 bases and V by 3 bases; bases with no gene match: 7. CDR3 length: 16 residues. The germline gives CDR1 MGHRA, CDR2 YSYEKL. The CDR3 is CASSHNGGWYQETQYF. CDR3 DNA sequence: TGCGCCAGCAGCCACAACGGGGGGTGGTACCAAGAGACCCAGTACTTC.

The chain carries TRBV5-4 and TRBJ1-1, with 9 positions matching TRBD1. This CDR3 comprises 15 residues. The germline gives CDR1 SGHNT, CDR2 YYREEE (reference sequence). The ends lost 4 bases at V and 1 base at J; junction bases unmatched: 5. The CDR3 DNA sequence: TGTGCCAGCAGCCTTCCGGACAGGGGGAACACTGAAGCTTTCTTT. Protein sequence: CASSLPDRGNTEAFF.

This chain connects TRBV7-9 to TRBJ1-4; D is possibly TRBD1 (6 bases). Trimming shortened V by 3 bases and J by 8 bases, and 16 bases separated the two germline ends. Germline values: CDR1 SEHNR, CDR2 FQNEAQ (reference sequence). This CDR3 region has 15 residues. As DNA, the CDR3 is TGTGCCAGCAGCTTCGGGGCAGGGGCTTTGGAAAAACTGTTTTTT. It translates to CASSFGAGALEKLFF.

This chain uses TRBV11-2 with TRBJ2-1, with TRBD1 as a possible D gene (5 bases). This CDR3 comprises 13 residues. Trimming left V 5 bases short and J 2 bases short, with 7 bases between. Germline V gives CDR1 SGHAT, CDR2 FQNNGV. In DNA form, the CDR3 reads TGTGCCAGCAGCCCAGGGACCTACAATGAGCAGTTCTTC. Its translation is CASSPGTYNEQFF.